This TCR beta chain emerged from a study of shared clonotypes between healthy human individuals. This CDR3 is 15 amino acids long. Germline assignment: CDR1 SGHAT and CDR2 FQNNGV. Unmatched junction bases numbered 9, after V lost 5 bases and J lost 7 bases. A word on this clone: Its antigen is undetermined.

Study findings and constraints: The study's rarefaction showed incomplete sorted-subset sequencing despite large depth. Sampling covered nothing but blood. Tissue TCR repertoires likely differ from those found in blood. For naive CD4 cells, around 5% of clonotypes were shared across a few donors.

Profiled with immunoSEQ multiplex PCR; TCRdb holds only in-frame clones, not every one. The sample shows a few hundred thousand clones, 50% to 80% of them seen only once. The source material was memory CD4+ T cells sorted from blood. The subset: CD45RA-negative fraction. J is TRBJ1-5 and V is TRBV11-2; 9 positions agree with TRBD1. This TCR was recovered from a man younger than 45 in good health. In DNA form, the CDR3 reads TGTGCCAGCAGCCCGGGGACAGGGTCCGACCAGCCCCAGCATTTT. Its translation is CASSPGTGSDQPQHF.